This T cell receptor beta chain was documented in a study of T cell responses to AZD1222 COVID-19 vaccine. Overall study findings and caveats: Along spike, vaccine-associated CD4 TCRs were found throughout, with dominance at 160-218 and 743-854. Females outnumbered males among donors, who were mostly white British; clonal diversity was possibly underestimated. Two AZD1222 administrations were followed by greater Spike-specific TCR breadth and depth. Among spike-specific TCRs, nearly half reportedly target unmutated variant regions.

The repertoire was sequenced with immunoSEQ multiplex PCR; TCRdb's copy has only in-frame clones and lacks some. This table has roughly 140,000 clones, about nine tenths appearing once. Details on this clone: The antigen is undetermined.

This TCR was recovered from an adult in good health. Material: peripheral blood, obtained on day 0 of AZD1222 vaccination.

CDR3 coding DNA: TGCGCCAGCAGTGAAGCCCCTAGCGGGGAGGAGGTCTACAATGAGCAGTTCTTC. Protein product: CASSEAPSGEEVYNEQFF. The chain carries TRBV10-1 and TRBJ2-1, with 9 bases lining up with TRBD2. CDR1 is WNHNN, CDR2 SYGVQD, per germline (reference sequence). The CDR3 loop spans 18 amino acids. V was clipped by 3 bases and J by 3 bases; unmatched bases: 12.